This TCR beta chain emerged from a study of cytomegalovirus exposure and HLA in healthy donors. Study-wide context: Early on, a data release was issued that held 85 million to 95 million unique TCRs from HLA-typed donors. Whole-study results and caveats: Researchers reportedly found TCR beta sequences accurately predicted most subjects' HLA-A and HLA-B alleles.

The CDR3 is made up of 12 amino acids. Trimming left V 4 bases short and J 10 bases short, with 14 bases between. CDR1 is SEHNR and CDR2 is FQNEAQ in the germline V gene (reference sequence). Regarding this clone: The antigen remains unidentified.

As for the donors, each was a healthy bone marrow donor. 60 Vbeta and 13 Jbeta primers were used in PCR. The assay was immunoSEQ multiplex PCR, and TCRdb's table has in-frame clones only and misses some. The data hold about 200,000 clones, with approximately 11% observed a single time. V is TRBV7-9 and J is TRBJ2-7; D not certain. The sequence was obtained from a man aged 50-59 years in good health and CMV-seropositive. The sample comprised PBMCs. The CDR3 reads CASSSGLGSQYV. CDR3 nucleotide sequence: TGTGCCAGCAGCTCAGGTTTGGGCTCTCAGTACGTC.